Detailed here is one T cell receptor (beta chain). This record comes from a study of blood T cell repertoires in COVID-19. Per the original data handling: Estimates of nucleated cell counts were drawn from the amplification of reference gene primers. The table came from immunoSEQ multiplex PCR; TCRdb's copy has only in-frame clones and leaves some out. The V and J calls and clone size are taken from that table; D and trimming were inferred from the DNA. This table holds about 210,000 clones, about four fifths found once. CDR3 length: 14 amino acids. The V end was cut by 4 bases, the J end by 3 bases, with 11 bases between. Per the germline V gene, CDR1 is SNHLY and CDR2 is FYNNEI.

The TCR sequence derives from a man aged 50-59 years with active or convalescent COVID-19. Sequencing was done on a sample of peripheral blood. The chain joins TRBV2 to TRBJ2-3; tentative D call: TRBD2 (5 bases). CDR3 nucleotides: TGTGCCAGCAGTGTCGCGGGTGTTACAGATACGCAGTATTTT. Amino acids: CASSVAGVTDTQYF.